This record concerns one T cell receptor beta chain sequence. Its antigen is undetermined. This record belongs to a study of T cell responses to AZD1222 COVID-19 vaccine. Study summary: Second-dose recipients at about 4 or about 12 weeks were treated as one pooled group.

CDR3 length equals 16 residues. Germline CDR1 and CDR2: MNHEY and SVGAGI. V gave up 0 bases and J gave up 0 bases, with 9 bases separating them. Produced via immunoSEQ multiplex PCR; TCRdb's table is partial and in-frame only. In the table there are about 120,000 clones, about 90% of which are singletons. Overall study findings and caveats: CD4 TCRs linked to vaccination spanned spike, dominating at 160-218 and 743-854.

This material consisted of peripheral blood, taken on day 0 of AZD1222 vaccination. The receptor comes from an adult in good health. J is TRBJ1-3 and V is TRBV6-5; no firm D call. The CDR3 protein is CASSYSPDLSGNTIYF. The CDR3 coding sequence is TGTGCCAGCAGTTACTCGCCAGATCTCTCTGGAAACACCATATATTTT.